This TCR beta chain originates from a study of post-analysis software for immune sequencing data. Study-wide background: The disease courses spanned relapsing-remitting, secondary progressive and progressive-relapsing forms of multiple sclerosis.

Unique molecular identifiers were built into the TCR beta cDNA libraries. Each CDR3 protein is one row after TCRdb ran MiXCR on the PCR reads. The sample has over 700,000 distinct CDR3 sequences, 25% to 30% seen once. With respect to this clonotype: The antigen remains unidentified.

Study-level findings and limits: Comparison of patients with controls showed 4 to 6 TRBV segments more frequent in patients, TRBV5-6, TRBV5-1 and TRBV20-1 among them.

This CDR3 contains 15 residues. The germline V gene has CDR1 DFQATT and CDR2 SNEGSKA (reference sequence). V shed 1 base and J shed 1 base, with 10 bases lying between them. The chain links TRBV20-1 to TRBJ2-2; TRBD2 is a possible D gene (5 bases). The origin of this receptor is a girl aged 10 to 17 with multiple sclerosis. The sequencing input was blood. CDR3 loop: CSARVEGRNTGELFF. CDR3 coding DNA: TGCAGTGCTAGAGTTGAAGGGAGGAACACCGGGGAGCTGTTTTTT.